Included here is one TCR beta chain sequence, with context. The record originates from a study of lymphopenia after photon versus proton radiotherapy. Sequenced by immunoSEQ multiplex PCR; TCRdb stores in-frame clones only, minus some. The sample lists over 25,000 clones; almost 90% were seen once. V gave up 5 bases and J gave up 1 base; unmatched junction bases: 7. The germline V gene encodes CDR1 MDHEN and CDR2 SYDVKM. The CDR3 has 16 amino acids. Sequenced material: peripheral blood, taken from a patient treated with photon-based radiotherapy. The sequence derives from a woman in her fifties or sixties with pancreatic cancer. The chain joins TRBV28 to TRBJ1-4; 7 bases align to TRBD1. The chain's CDR3 is CASSTFPGGTNEKLFF. The CDR3 nucleotides are TGTGCCAGCAGTACCTTTCCAGGGGGAACTAATGAAAAACTGTTTTTT.